The 32 T cell receptor beta chains below were found in one sample sequenced in a study of early T cells in non-severe SARS-CoV-2 infection. TCRdb re-analysed the 5' RACE reads in MiXCR, keeping a single row per CDR3 protein. The sample lists roughly 80,000 distinct CDR3 sequences; over 12% were seen once. Sequencing was done on a sample of whole blood. Receptors originate from an adult who was a healthcare worker with PCR-confirmed SARS-CoV-2 infection or an uninfected control (not recorded which).

The sample holds many counts of this clonotype. The V call is TRBV6-5, the J call TRBJ1-4; TRBD1 is a possible D gene (6 bases). CDR1 and CDR2 (germline): MNHEY, SVGAGI. This CDR3 has 17 residues. V lost 4 bases and J 7 bases, leaving 22 bases between the germline ends. The CDR3 coding sequence is TGTGCCAGCAGTTCCGCCCGACAGGCCGGCCGCATTGAAAAACTGTTTTTT. Amino acids: CASSSARQAGRIEKLFF.

At least ten counts were recorded for this clonotype. The chain joins TRBV4-1 to TRBJ2-2; TRBD1 agrees at 9 bases. This CDR3 contains 15 residues. In germline, CDR1 is MGHRA, CDR2 YSYEKL. The V and J ends lost 4 bases and 5 bases, in that order; junction bases with no gene match: 5. The CDR3 loop reads CASSPEDRGTGELFF. CDR3 coding DNA: TGCGCCAGCAGCCCGGAGGACAGGGGTACCGGGGAGCTGTTTTTT.

This clonotype was seen many times. The rearrangement uses TRBV19 and TRBJ2-7; perhaps TRBD1 as D (5 bases). The CDR3 is 16 residues long. Per the germline V gene, CDR1 is LNHDA and CDR2 is SQIVND (reference sequence). V was clipped by 5 bases and J by 6 bases, with 23 bases between them. This chain's CDR3 is CASSSTRNRIFGEQYF. The CDR3 DNA follows: TGTGCCAGTAGTTCCACTCGAAACAGGATTTTTGGCGAGCAGTACTTC.

This clonotype was observed a handful of times. The chain combines TRBV5-4 with TRBJ1-1; a possible D gene is TRBD1 (5 bases). Germline lookup yields CDR1 SGHNT and CDR2 YYREEE (reference sequence). The V end lost 0 bases, the J end lost 6 bases, and 15 bases lay between the germline ends. The CDR3 runs to 15 residues. The DNA for the CDR3 is TGTGCCAGCAGCTTGGTACCGCAGGGTCGAGCTGAAGCTTTCTTT. It yields the protein CASSLVPQGRAEAFF. Combining the CDR3 with reference TRBV5-4 and TRBJ1-1 gives the whole variable domain ETGVTQSPTHLIKTRGQQVTLRCSSQSGHNTVSWYQQALGQGPQFIFQYYREEENGRGNFPPRFSGLQFPNYSSELNVNALELDDSALYLCASSLVPQGRAEAFFGQGTRLTVV.

Only a few counts were recorded for this clonotype. This rearrangement joins TRBV7-6 to TRBJ2-3; TRBD1 matches at 8 bases. The germline CDR1 and CDR2 sequences are SGHVS and FNYEAQ. This CDR3 is 15 amino acids long. V trimming: 1 base; J trimming: 0 bases; junction bases outside the gene matches: 0. CDR3 DNA sequence: TGTGCCAGCAGCTTAGGGACAGGGAGCACAGATACGCAGTATTTT. Its protein product is CASSLGTGSTDTQYF.

The chain has TRBV3-1 and TRBJ1-6; no firm D call. The CDR3 is made up of 16 amino acids. Germline CDR1 reads LGHDT; CDR2 reads YNNKEL (reference sequence). V lost 0 bases to trimming and J lost 2 bases, with 8 bases between them. CDR3 sequence (DNA): TGTGCCAGCAGCCAAGATTTATGGGCCTATAATTCACCCCTCCACTTT. Translated: CASSQDLWAYNSPLHF.

This clonotype showed up many times. The chain couples TRBV7-9 to TRBJ2-1, with 7 bases fitting TRBD2. Germline V gives CDR1 SEHNR, CDR2 FQNEAQ (reference sequence). The CDR3 extends over 16 amino acids. J gave up 2 bases and V 5 bases, and 9 bases lay outside the gene matches. CDR3 coding DNA: TGTGCCAGCAGCACCGGAGCGGGAAGGGCCTACAATGAGCAGTTCTTC. Translating gives CASSTGAGRAYNEQFF.

This clonotype was recorded many times. The J gene is TRBJ1-6, the V gene TRBV30; D not certain. Germline-derived CDR1 and CDR2 are GTSNPN and SVGIG (reference sequence). The CDR3 consists of 16 residues. V was shortened by 2 bases and J by 7 bases, with 18 bases between the two germline ends. Here the CDR3 DNA reads TGTGCCTGGAGTTCCCACCTAGGTGTTGAGAATTCACCCCTCCACTTT. Amino acids: CAWSSHLGVENSPLHF.

The V gene is TRBV2, the J gene TRBJ2-1, with TRBD2 matching over 7 bases. Trimming at V came to 4 bases and at J to 4 bases, leaving 7 bases not matched to a gene. There are 15 residues in the CDR3. CDR1 is SNHLY, CDR2 FYNNEI, per germline. The CDR3 DNA follows: TGTGCCAGCAGTGGGAGGGACTACCGATACAATGAGCAGTTCTTC. Protein: CASSGRDYRYNEQFF.

This clonotype was detected many times. V gene TRBV6-5 combines with J gene TRBJ2-5; 8 bases align to TRBD2. The V and J ends lost 0 bases and 3 bases, in that order; junction bases with no gene match: 0. CDR3 length: 14 residues. The germline V gene has CDR1 MNHEY and CDR2 SVGAGI. CDR3 residues: CASSYSSGEETQYF. Here the CDR3 DNA reads TGTGCCAGCAGTTACTCTAGCGGGGAAGAGACCCAGTACTTC.

This rearrangement joins TRBV7-3 to TRBJ2-1, with 8 nucleotides matching TRBD2. With V trimmed by 5 bases and J by 0 bases, 9 bases remained unmatched. In germline, CDR1 is SGHTA, CDR2 FQGTGA. The CDR3 totals 17 residues. CDR3 coding DNA: TGTGCCAGCAGCCCCAAGACTAGCGCGAGCTCCTACAATGAGCAGTTCTTC. The encoded protein is CASSPKTSASSYNEQFF. The full variable domain, with the rest looked up from reference TRBV7-3 and TRBJ2-1, is GAGVSQTPSNKVTEKGKYVELRCDPISGHTALYWYRQSLGQGPEFLIYFQGTGAADDSGLPNDRFFAVRPEGSVSTLKIQRTERGDSAVYLCASSPKTSASSYNEQFFGPGTRLTVL.

J is TRBJ2-7 and V is TRBV3-1; D unclear. The CDR3 length is 12 residues. Germline CDR1 reads LGHDT; CDR2 reads YNNKEL (reference sequence). Trimming left V 3 bases short and J 3 bases short, with 6 bases between. For the CDR3, the DNA is TGTGCCAGCAGCCAGAACCACTACGAGCAGTACTTC. It codes for CASSQNHYEQYF.

This clonotype was detected ten times or more. The chain is built from TRBV9 and TRBJ2-1; D is unresolved. Trimming shortened V by 0 bases and J by 0 bases, and 7 bases separated the two germline ends. CDR1 is SGDLS and CDR2 is YYNGEE in the germline V gene. This CDR3 is 15 amino acids long. CDR3 in amino acids: CASSVGAASYNEQFF. Written as DNA, the CDR3 is TGTGCCAGCAGCGTAGGGGCAGCCTCCTACAATGAGCAGTTCTTC.

This clonotype was observed at least ten times. CDR3 sequence (DNA): TGCGCCAGCAGCCAAGAAGGAGGAAGCGGGAGTCGGGGCAGGAATGAGCAGTTCTTC. This gives the protein CASSQEGGSGSRGRNEQFF. This chain uses TRBV4-1 with TRBJ2-1; 8 bases fit TRBD2. Germline CDR1 and CDR2: MGHRA and YSYEKL. The CDR3 is 19 residues long. With 0 bases clipped from V and 7 bases from J, the junction kept 17 bases outside the gene matches.

Ten or more counts support this clonotype. This sequence joins TRBV30 and TRBJ1-5, with unresolved D. The CDR3 length is 13 residues. CDR1 is GTSNPN and CDR2 is SVGIG in the germline V gene (reference sequence). V lost 0 bases and J lost 11, with 14 bases in between. The CDR3 is CAWSVRKDGAQHF. The DNA for the CDR3 is TGTGCCTGGAGTGTACGTAAGGATGGGGCCCAGCATTTT.

This clonotype was seen a handful of times. V gene TRBV12-3 or TRBV12-4 combines with J gene TRBJ2-3, with unresolved D. V was shortened by 5 bases and J by 5 bases, with 11 bases between the two germline ends. The CDR3 consists of 13 residues. In DNA, the CDR3 is TGTGCCAGCAGTCCCCCCCTGGGAGATACGCAGTATTTT. Its translation: CASSPPLGDTQYF.

At least ten counts were recorded for this clonotype. The rearrangement links TRBV9 to TRBJ2-7, with D perhaps TRBD1 or TRBD2 (5 bases each). Germline CDR1 SGDLS, CDR2 YYNGEE. The CDR3 has 13 amino acids. V lost 3 bases to trimming and J lost 5 bases, with 12 bases between them. The CDR3 coding sequence is TGTGCCAGCAGCGAAGGAAGGGACCACGAGCAGTACTTC. Translated, it gives CASSEGRDHEQYF.

This clonotype was seen ten or more times. V usage is TRBV13 and J usage is TRBJ2-5; TRBD2 matches at 16 bases. This CDR3 is 15 amino acids long. CDR1 and CDR2 from the germline V gene are PRHDT and FYEKMQ (reference sequence). Trimming at V came to 3 bases and at J to 5 bases, leaving 0 bases not matched to a gene. This CDR3 reads CASSLGLAGGETQYF. The CDR3 coding sequence is TGTGCCAGCAGCTTGGGACTAGCGGGAGGGGAGACCCAGTACTTC.

This clonotype was picked up many times. This chain joins TRBV7-9 and TRBJ1-3; D ambiguous. The ends were cut back, 3 bases at V and 0 bases at J, with 6 bases in the middle. CDR1 SEHNR and CDR2 FQNEAQ come from the germline V gene (reference sequence). The CDR3 totals 14 residues. DNA for the CDR3: TGTGCCAGCAGCTTCGCCACCTCTGGAAACACCATATATTTT. This translates into CASSFATSGNTIYF.

The J gene is TRBJ2-5, the V gene TRBV7-8; 12 bases fit TRBD2. The germline CDR1 and CDR2 sequences are SGHVS and FQNEAQ. The CDR3 is 18 amino acids. V lost 5 bases, J lost 6 bases, and 16 bases stayed unmatched. As DNA, the CDR3 is TGTGCCAGCAGCACAAGGATAGTTACTAGCGGGGGGTCTAAGACCCAGTACTTC. It encodes CASSTRIVTSGGSKTQYF.

This clonotype appeared a single time. The rearrangement uses TRBV11-2 and TRBJ2-7; 8 bases are shared with TRBD2. The CDR3 loop spans 15 amino acids. The V segment lost 7 bases and the J segment 4 bases; nucleotides outside the gene matches: 12. Germline assignment: CDR1 SGHAT and CDR2 FQNNGV. CDR3 in amino acids: CASKGISGRGYEQYF. For the CDR3, the DNA is TGTGCCAGCAAGGGAATCAGCGGGAGAGGTTACGAGCAGTACTTC.

This chain joins TRBV18 and TRBJ2-1; D remains ambiguous. CDR1 and CDR2 (germline): KGHSH, LQKENI. The CDR3 has 13 residues. Between the trimmed V and J ends, which lost 0 bases and 6 bases, there was a span of 6 bases. Here the CDR3 reads CASSPPPPNEQFF. The CDR3 DNA reads TGTGCCAGCTCACCACCTCCGCCCAATGAGCAGTTCTTC.

The table lists this clonotype with a few counts. J is TRBJ2-7 and V is TRBV4-1; D is unclear. V lost 1 base, J lost 4 bases, and 14 bases lay in between. From germline, CDR1 is MGHRA and CDR2 YSYEKL. The CDR3 runs 15 residues. In DNA form, the CDR3 reads TGCGCCAGCAGCCAAGCTACGCGAGACGGGTACGAGCAGTACTTC. Protein product: CASSQATRDGYEQYF.

This clonotype has only a few counts. The chain's CDR3 is CASSFQGAGYGYTF. The CDR3 DNA sequence: TGTGCCAGCAGTTTTCAGGGAGCGGGCTATGGCTACACCTTC. The genes are TRBV28 and TRBJ1-2; D is perhaps TRBD1 (5 bases). V lost 3 bases to trimming and J lost 4 bases, with 12 bases between them. This CDR3 comprises 14 residues. The germline V gene encodes CDR1 MDHEN and CDR2 SYDVKM.

This clonotype was detected a few times. The V gene is TRBV20-1, the J gene TRBJ1-2; D unresolved. This CDR3 region has 15 residues. Germline V gives CDR1 DFQATT, CDR2 SNEGSKA (reference sequence). The V end was cut by 0 bases, the J end by 3 bases, with 14 bases between. Here the CDR3 DNA reads TGCAGTGCTAGAGATAGCCGACAAGGCCACTATGGCTACACCTTC. Its translation: CSARDSRQGHYGYTF.

CDR3 residues: CASTFRSGNTIYF. The CDR3 nucleotides read TGTGCCAGCACGTTCCGATCCGGAAACACCATATATTTT. This rearrangement joins TRBV12-3 or TRBV12-4 to TRBJ1-3; D is undetermined. V gave up 7 bases and J gave up 4 bases, with 11 bases separating them. The CDR3 extends over 13 amino acids.

There are many counts of this clonotype. The chain has TRBV29-1 and TRBJ1-6; maybe TRBD1 (6 bases). Trimming shortened V by 4 bases and J by 7 bases, and 17 bases separated the two germline ends. There are 15 residues in the CDR3. CDR1 SQVTM and CDR2 ANQGSEA come from the germline V gene. Here the CDR3 reads CSVGVGGARNSPLHF. Here the CDR3 DNA reads TGCAGCGTTGGGGTAGGGGGGGCTCGGAATTCACCCCTCCACTTT.

This clonotype appeared many times. This sequence joins TRBV7-3 and TRBJ2-3; D possibly uses TRBD1 or TRBD2 (5 bases each). V lost 0 bases and J lost 0, with 16 bases in between. CDR1 and CDR2 (germline): SGHTA, FQGTGA. CDR3 length: 18 amino acids. The CDR3 region has the DNA TGTGCCAGCAGCTTAACGGGCAGGGCTACGGGAAGCACAGATACGCAGTATTTT. Its protein product is CASSLTGRATGSTDTQYF.

This clonotype has at least ten counts. The chain links TRBV30 to TRBJ1-2; TRBD1 might be the D (5 bases). The CDR3 consists of 13 residues. CDR1 is GTSNPN and CDR2 is SVGIG in the germline V gene (reference sequence). V shed 2 bases and J shed 8 bases, with 15 bases lying between them. The CDR3 nucleotides are TGTGCCTGGAGTCGGGGCGCGATTGACGGCTACACCTTC. It encodes CAWSRGAIDGYTF.

The V gene is TRBV7-2, the J gene TRBJ1-5; 7 bases fit TRBD1. Germline-derived CDR1 and CDR2 are SGHTA and FQGNSA. The CDR3 sequence is 15 residues long. V lost 5 bases and J lost 0; bases outside the gene matches: 4. CDR3 protein: CASSQGQYSNQPQHF. The CDR3 nucleotides read TGTGCCAGCAGCCAGGGACAGTATAGCAATCAGCCCCAGCATTTT.

V usage is TRBV4-2 and J usage is TRBJ2-5; 11 bases line up with TRBD2. Germline CDR1 is LGHNA and CDR2 is YNFKEQ. The CDR3 loop spans 17 amino acids. V gave up 0 bases and J gave up 1 base; unmatched junction bases: 4. The CDR3 DNA follows: TGTGCCAGCAGCCAAGATCGAACTAGCGGGAGCCAAGAGACCCAGTACTTC. It encodes CASSQDRTSGSQETQYF.

This clonotype was observed a handful of times. The gene calls are TRBV7-6 and TRBJ2-7; 8 nucleotides align to TRBD2. The ends lost 3 bases at V and 6 bases at J; junction bases unmatched: 13. Germline values: CDR1 SGHVS, CDR2 FNYEAQ. The CDR3 spans 16 residues. The CDR3 region has the DNA TGTGCCAGCAGCTTTTCCGGACTAGCTGGGGGCCCCGAGCAGTACTTC. Translated, it gives CASSFSGLAGGPEQYF. Full variable domain (remainder filled in from reference TRBV7-6 and TRBJ2-7): GAGVSQSPRYKVTKRGQDVALRCDPISGHVSLYWYRQALGQGPEFLTYFNYEAQQDKSGLPNDRFSAERPEGSISTLTIQRTEQRDSAMYRCASSFSGLAGGPEQYFGPGTRLTVT.